Below, 26 T cell receptor beta chains from the same sample are listed, as sequenced in a study of T cells in Graves' hyperthyroidism and ophthalmopathy (dated by TCRdb to 2018 to 2020). Libraries were constructed by multiplex PCR. Reads for this sample came from an Illumina HiSeq 2000. Amplification of TCR beta CDR3 regions was carried out from RNA transcripts. A first-round RT-PCR of the TCR CDR3 used the HTBI primer set with the Qiagen OneStep RT-PCR kit. Using fastp trimming at Q25 and MiXCR clonotype assembly, TCRdb reanalyzed the public sequencing data and kept in-frame beta chains. Here each entry gathers all rows of one CDR3 protein and keeps the most common genes and DNA. Across this sample there are some 270,000 distinct CDR3 sequences, with 13% seen only once. 6% to 8% of the sample lies in the top ten. The sequenced sample consisted of blood. These receptors originate from a woman between 25 and 40 years old with Graves' hyperthyroidism that later progressed to Graves' ophthalmopathy.

This clonotype occurred a few times. Being one base from a much bigger clone, this may be a read error. The V call is TRBV20-1, the J call TRBJ2-3, with 11 bases lining up with TRBD2. The CDR3 totals 12 residues. Germline values: CDR1 DFQATT, CDR2 SNEGSKA (reference sequence). The CDR3 DNA follows: TGCGGTAGCGGGAGGGGCCCAGATACGCAGTATTTT. Protein: CGSGRGPDTQYF.

Note on this clonotype: Being one base from a much bigger clone, this may be a read error. V usage is TRBV7-9 and J usage is TRBJ2-5; the D is unclear. CDR3 length: 16 amino acids. From germline, CDR1 is SEHNR and CDR2 FQNEAQ (reference sequence). The germline V and J ends were trimmed by 6 bases and 1 base, with 18 bases remaining between them. The CDR3 is CASSRGPISIQETQYF. CDR3 sequence (DNA): TGTGCCAGCAGTCGAGGACCGATCTCAATCCAAGAGACCCAGTACTTC.

In this sample, this clonotype turned up many times. This rearrangement joins TRBV24-1 to TRBJ1-5; 7 bases agree with TRBD1. V was clipped by 4 bases and J by 9 bases; unmatched bases: 11. The length of the CDR3 is 15 residues. Germline CDR1 KGHDR, CDR2 SFDVKD. The CDR3 loop is CATSEGRGLLRPQHF. For the CDR3, the DNA is TGTGCCACCAGTGAGGGAAGGGGGCTCCTGAGGCCCCAGCATTTT.

This clonotype was recorded many times. The chain couples TRBV7-8 to TRBJ1-1; perhaps TRBD1 as D (6 bases). V was shortened by 3 bases and J by 0 bases, with 8 bases between the two germline ends. Germline-derived CDR1 and CDR2 are SGHVS and FQNEAQ. This CDR3 spans 14 amino acids. CDR3 sequence: CASSFGQLNTEAFF. The CDR3 DNA is TGTGCCAGCAGCTTCGGACAGCTGAACACTGAAGCTTTCTTT.

A note on this clonotype: This may be a read error, as it is one base from a much larger clone. The chain employs TRBV6-2 or TRBV6-3 and TRBJ1-1; D is ambiguous. The germline CDR1 and CDR2 sequences are MNHEY and SVGEGT. The CDR3 contains 14 residues. Trimming left V 6 bases short and J 3 bases short, with 14 bases between. The CDR3: CASSSWQADTEAFF. CDR3 DNA sequence: TGTGCCAGCAGCAGTTGGCAGGCGGACACTGAAGCTTTCTTT.

Ten or more counts support this clonotype. The chain links TRBV5-1 to TRBJ1-3; no reliable D call. The V end lost 0 bases, the J end lost 0 bases, and 10 bases lay between the germline ends. CDR3 length: 16 residues. Germline V gives CDR1 SGHRS, CDR2 YFSETQ. CDR3 coding DNA: TGCGCCAGCAGCTTGGGTCAGCAGAACTCTGGAAACACCATATATTTT. Amino acids: CASSLGQQNSGNTIYF.

This chain connects TRBV29-1 to TRBJ2-1; D uncertain. CDR1 SQVTM and CDR2 ANQGSEA come from the germline V gene. The ends were cut back, 2 bases at V and 8 bases at J, with 10 bases in the middle. This CDR3 spans 12 amino acids. CDR3 residues: CSVEQLGDEQFF. CDR3 bases: TGCAGCGTTGAACAGTTGGGCGATGAGCAGTTCTTC.

This clonotype was seen at least ten times. The V call is TRBV28, the J call TRBJ1-1; D uncertain. The CDR3 sequence is 15 residues long. V lost 1 base and J lost 5, with 14 bases in between. Germline V gene data show CDR1 as MDHEN and CDR2 as SYDVKM. CDR3 residues: CASSLSLGVGTEAFF. In DNA form, the CDR3 reads TGTGCCAGCAGTTTATCCCTTGGGGTGGGGACTGAAGCTTTCTTT.

Details on this clonotype: This may be a read error: a much more frequent sequence differs by one nucleotide. The chain is built from TRBV6-5 and TRBJ2-2; 7 bases map to TRBD1. The CDR3 extends over 14 amino acids. The junction had 4 bases not matched to a gene; V was cut back by 2 bases and J by 7 bases. CDR1 is MNHEY and CDR2 is SVGAGI in the germline V gene. CDR3 residues: CASSYGTEFGELFF. CDR3 sequence (DNA): TGTGCCAGCAGTTACGGGACAGAGTTCGGGGAGCTGTTTTTT.

This clonotype has ten or more counts. J is TRBJ1-2 and V is TRBV12-3 or TRBV12-4, with a tentative D call TRBD1 (5 bases). This CDR3 is built from 14 residues. V shed 4 bases and J shed 7 bases, with 16 bases lying between them. CDR3 sequence reads: CASSSPSGSGGYTF. The CDR3, as DNA: TGTGCCAGCAGTTCCCCGTCAGGGTCGGGTGGCTACACCTTC.

The chain combines TRBV11-1 with TRBJ2-5; a weak D match, TRBD1 (5 bases). CDR1 is SGHAT and CDR2 is FQDESV in the germline V gene (reference sequence). This CDR3 region has 14 residues. Trimming left V 8 bases short and J 4 bases short, with 17 bases between. The CDR3 bases are TGTGCCAGCTTTTCCAGCAGGGCAGGAGAGACCCAGTACTTC. Translating it yields CASFSSRAGETQYF.

This clonotype was counted only a few times. The chain combines TRBV9 with TRBJ1-1, with D hard to call. V was shortened by 0 bases and J by 8 bases, with 14 bases between the two germline ends. From germline, CDR1 is SGDLS and CDR2 YYNGEE. The CDR3 loop spans 14 amino acids. The CDR3 DNA reads as TGTGCCAGCAGCGTAGAAGGGCACGCAGCAGAAGCTTTCTTT. Protein sequence: CASSVEGHAAEAFF.

The table lists this clonotype with many counts. The chain recombines TRBV6-1 with TRBJ2-5; TRBD1 might be the D (6 bases). CDR1 is MNHNS and CDR2 is SASEGT in the germline V gene. The CDR3 length is 14 residues. Between the trimmed V and J ends, which lost 3 bases and 5 bases, there was a span of 13 bases. CDR3 amino acids: CASSERGRWETQYF. The CDR3 nucleotides read TGTGCCAGCAGTGAGAGGGGGAGATGGGAGACCCAGTACTTC.

This clonotype showed up many times. The CDR3 bases are TGTGCCAGCAGCCCCTTCCTCGGACAGGGGATGGGTGGCTACACCTTC. It encodes CASSPFLGQGMGGYTF. V and J are TRBV6-2 or TRBV6-3 and TRBJ1-2; TRBD1 matches at 9 bases. This CDR3 spans 16 amino acids. CDR1 is MNHEY, CDR2 SVGEGT, per germline. Trimming removed 6 bases from V and 7 bases from J; junction bases left unmatched: 15.

This clonotype has ten or more counts. The chain couples TRBV6-2 or TRBV6-3 to TRBJ2-6; 7 bases are a match to TRBD1. There are 15 residues in the CDR3. V trimming: 8 bases; J trimming: 0 bases; junction bases outside the gene matches: 4. Germline lookup yields CDR1 MNHEY and CDR2 SVGEGT. CDR3 sequence reads: CASGQVLSGANVLTF. As DNA, the CDR3 is TGTGCCAGCGGACAGGTCCTCTCTGGGGCCAACGTCCTGACTTTC.

Many counts were recorded for this clonotype. The chain couples TRBV20-1 to TRBJ2-1, with 8 bases aligning to TRBD2. The CDR3 sequence is 15 residues long. Losses at the gene ends were 6 bases for V and 2 bases for J; bases not matched to a gene: 9. Germline V gene sequence: CDR1 DFQATT, CDR2 SNEGSKA (reference sequence). The CDR3 protein is CSASSGTSPYNEQFF. The CDR3 nucleotides read TGCAGTGCCAGCTCCGGGACTAGTCCCTACAATGAGCAGTTCTTC.

This clonotype was counted ten times or more. V gene TRBV28 combines with J gene TRBJ1-5; D might be TRBD1 (6 bases). CDR3 length: 13 amino acids. V gave up 7 bases and J gave up 9 bases, with 16 bases separating them. Per the germline V gene, CDR1 is MDHEN and CDR2 is SYDVKM. The CDR3 sequence is CASTAGVQWPQHF. CDR3 coding DNA: TGTGCCAGCACTGCAGGGGTCCAGTGGCCCCAGCATTTT.

This clonotype was picked up many times. The genes are TRBV3-1 and TRBJ2-7; 13 nucleotides agree with TRBD2. This CDR3 is 16 amino acids long. Per the germline V gene, CDR1 is LGHDT and CDR2 is YNNKEL (reference sequence). Trimming removed 4 bases from V and 3 bases from J; junction bases left unmatched: 6. CDR3 protein: CASSPPTSGRIYEQYF. In DNA, the CDR3 is TGTGCCAGCAGCCCTCCGACTAGCGGGAGGATCTACGAGCAGTACTTC.

Regarding this clonotype: One junction end disagrees with the germline gene, perhaps due to a read error. The chain links TRBV5-1 to TRBJ2-1, with D perhaps TRBD1 or TRBD2 (6 bases each). The germline V gene encodes CDR1 SGHRS and CDR2 YFSETQ. CDR3 length equals 15 residues. The CDR3: CVSSFSQGGNNEQFF. The CDR3 region has the DNA TGCGTCAGCAGCTTTTCACAGGGAGGTAACAATGAGCAGTTCTTC.

The table lists this clonotype with many counts. V usage is TRBV4-1 and J usage is TRBJ2-3; tentatively, D is TRBD2 (6 bases). The CDR3 is made up of 15 amino acids. The V gene's germline CDR1 is MGHRA and CDR2 YSYEKL. Trimming stripped 6 bases from V and 6 bases from J, with 19 bases between. The CDR3 region is CASRRGLTSPDTQYF. CDR3 DNA sequence: TGCGCCAGCAGGCGCGGACTAACTAGTCCGGATACGCAGTATTTT.

This clonotype has a count of ten or more. This chain's CDR3 is CASSYKEKLFF. For the CDR3, the DNA is TGTGCCAGCAGCTACAAAGAAAAACTGTTTTTT. The chain combines TRBV7-9 with TRBJ1-4, with no clear D. Germline V gene data show CDR1 as SEHNR and CDR2 as FQNEAQ (reference sequence). The ends were cut back, 4 bases at V and 8 bases at J, with 5 bases in the middle. The CDR3 has 11 residues.

The table lists this clonotype with many counts. The chain links TRBV7-2 to TRBJ1-3; unclear D gene. Germline CDR1 and CDR2: SGHTA and FQGNSA. The length of the CDR3 is 16 residues. V dropped 1 base and J dropped 1 base, with 11 bases sitting between them. CDR3 bases: TGTGCCAGCAGCTTAGATTGGGGAGCATCTGGAAACACCATATATTTT. It codes for CASSLDWGASGNTIYF.

This clonotype was counted many times. The V and J genes are TRBV11-1 and TRBJ2-1; TRBD1 matches 10 bases. This CDR3 contains 15 residues. The germline gives CDR1 SGHAT, CDR2 FQDESV (reference sequence). J was trimmed by 8 bases and V by 6 bases; bases with no gene match: 10. This CDR3 is CASSLRDRGIDEQFF. CDR3 bases: TGTGCCAGCAGTTTGCGGGACAGGGGAATCGATGAGCAGTTCTTC.

The chain carries TRBV6-1 and TRBJ1-1; TRBD1 matches at 7 bases. The CDR3 is 13 residues long. Germline trimming cut 6 bases from V and 5 bases from J; bases unmatched to any gene: 6. The germline V gene encodes CDR1 MNHNS and CDR2 SASEGT. Here the CDR3 reads CASRTSGGTEAFF. CDR3 nucleotide sequence: TGTGCCAGCAGGACCTCAGGGGGAACTGAAGCTTTCTTT.

This clonotype was counted a few times. The V and J genes are TRBV9 and TRBJ1-6, with 7 bases matching TRBD1. Germline V lookup: CDR1 SGDLS, CDR2 YYNGEE. The CDR3 runs 14 residues. Trimming removed 3 bases from V and 5 bases from J; junction bases left unmatched: 2. The CDR3 DNA reads as TGTGCCAGCAGCGCGGGACAGAATAATTCACCCCTCCACTTT. The encoded protein is CASSAGQNNSPLHF.

CDR3 nucleotides: TGTGCCAGCAGCTTGCCCGGAGCCTACGAGCAGTACTTC. Encoded protein: CASSLPGAYEQYF. The chain links TRBV5-4 to TRBJ2-7; D is ambiguous. Trimming removed 1 base at V and 2 bases at J, with 7 bases between. This CDR3 is 13 amino acids long. Germline V CDR1 and CDR2: SGHNT, YYREEE (reference sequence).